The clone carrying this T cell receptor beta chain was picked up a small number of times. This record belongs to a study of blood T cell repertoires in COVID-19. The overall study: The United States, Italy and Spain were the sources of the acute and convalescent COVID-19 samples.

This table comes from immunoSEQ multiplex PCR, and its TCRdb copy is limited to in-frame clones, with some not included. The sample has about 8,000 clones; roughly 88% are singletons. The sequence came from a woman aged 50 to 65 with active or convalescent COVID-19. The source material was peripheral blood.

In DNA, the CDR3 is TGTGCCAGCAGTTACTCGAACGGGATCAATGAGCAGTTCTTC. It codes for CASSYSNGINEQFF. The V and J genes are TRBV6-5 and TRBJ2-1, with D perhaps TRBD2 (5 bases). Germline loops: CDR1 MNHEY, CDR2 SVGAGI. The CDR3 totals 14 residues. Trimming pared 0 bases from V and 6 bases from J, leaving 9 bases between.